This TCR beta chain was found in a study of blood T cell repertoires in COVID-19. Study details: There were acute and convalescent COVID-19 samples, and they came from the United States, Italy and Spain.

Germline lookup yields CDR1 SGHTA and CDR2 FQGNSA. There are 15 residues in the CDR3. The V gene end was trimmed by 1 base and the J gene end by 4 bases; junction bases not matched to a gene: 6. Per the original data handling: Reference gene primer amplification gave nucleated cell count estimates. Here immunoSEQ multiplex PCR was the method, and the copy in TCRdb shows in-frame clones only, minus some. V and J calls and clone size are copied from that table; D and trimming were computed from the DNA. The profile shows 170,000 or so clones, 70% to 90% of them singletons. The Seattle site enrolled patients during active infection and followed them longitudinally.

This chain joins TRBV7-2 and TRBJ1-1, with TRBD1 matching 7 bases. This clonotype was sampled from a man in his sixties with COVID-19, enrolled during active disease. The sample was peripheral blood. The CDR3 DNA is TGTGCCAGCAGCTTAGGAGGGGGCGCGATCACTGAAGCTTTCTTT. Its protein is CASSLGGGAITEAFF.